This TCR beta chain originates from a study of cytomegalovirus exposure and HLA in healthy donors. Findings and limits, study-wide: Reports credit the classifier with highly specific, highly sensitive diagnosis of cytomegalovirus status. TCR sequences were mostly rare, though some public TCRs occurred in many donors.

The donors were members of the roughly 120-subject validation cohort (separate from the approximately 670-subject first cohort). CDR3 length: 12 residues. The germline V gene encodes CDR1 KGHSH and CDR2 LQKENI. The J segment lost 6 bases and the V segment lost 6 bases, leaving 3 bases of the junction unmatched. The data were produced by immunoSEQ multiplex PCR, yet TCRdb's version contains in-frame clones alone and is incomplete. The table has about 120,000 clones, around 90% seen once. Concerning this clone itself: The antigen remains undetermined.

V usage is TRBV18 and J usage is TRBJ1-2; 8 positions agree with TRBD1. This clonotype was obtained from a young woman in good health and CMV-seronegative. The material sequenced was PBMCs. The CDR3 reads CASSQTGDGYTF. The CDR3 region has the DNA TGTGCCAGCTCTCAGACAGGGGATGGCTACACCTTC.